The 19 T cell receptor beta chains given below trace back to one sample, sequenced in a study of technical replicates of blood from several donors. This table comes from immunoSEQ multiplex PCR, and its TCRdb copy is limited to in-frame clones, with some not included. The profile shows about 63,000 clones, around 86% of them singletons. Sequencing input: PBMCs. These receptors came from a human donor in good health. Some clones in this sample may be carry-over from other donors' samples.

The chain links TRBV10-3 to TRBJ1-2, with 7 bases that match TRBD1. Germline V CDR1 and CDR2: ENHRY, SYGVKD. The CDR3 extends over 15 amino acids. Germline trimming cut 2 bases from V and 4 bases from J; bases unmatched to any gene: 7. CDR3 sequence (DNA): TGTGCCATCAGTGAGATCGGACAGGCACTCTATGGCTACACCTTC. The encoded protein is CAISEIGQALYGYTF.

Only one count was recorded for this clone. This sequence joins TRBV7-3 and TRBJ2-2; D gene uncertain. Trimming took off 5 bases at V and 6 bases at J, with 16 bases between the two ends. Germline V gene lookup returns CDR1 SGHTA and CDR2 FQGTGA. This CDR3 contains 15 residues. CDR3 nucleotides: TGTGCCAGCAGCCCCGGTCAAGCTTTGGCCGGGGAGCTGTTTTTT. It encodes CASSPGQALAGELFF.

This clone came up once. The chain links TRBV18 to TRBJ2-7; 11 nucleotides align to TRBD1. Trimming took 5 bases from V and 2 from J; bases not matched to a gene: 5. This CDR3 is 15 amino acids long. The germline V gene encodes CDR1 KGHSH and CDR2 LQKENI. The CDR3 DNA is TGTGCCAGCTCAAGCGGGGGACAGGGGGCCTACGAGCAGTACTTC. Its translation: CASSSGGQGAYEQYF.

The chain couples TRBV30 to TRBJ1-5; no firm D call. Looked up from germline, CDR1 is GTSNPN and CDR2 is SVGIG (reference sequence). This CDR3 region has 13 residues. Trimming took 2 bases from V and 0 from J, leaving 5 bases between them. The CDR3 DNA follows: TGTGCCTGGAGTACTGATAGCAATCAGCCCCAGCATTTT. This codes for CAWSTDSNQPQHF.

The chain uses TRBV20-1 and TRBJ2-7; 8 nucleotides align to TRBD2. J was trimmed by 2 bases and V by 7 bases; bases with no gene match: 1. CDR3 length equals 11 residues. Germline loops: CDR1 DFQATT, CDR2 SNEGSKA (reference sequence). CDR3 protein: CSVSGAYEQYF. CDR3 sequence (DNA): TGCAGTGTTAGCGGGGCCTACGAGCAGTACTTC.

This chain connects TRBV29-1 to TRBJ2-6; D unresolved. Germline CDR1 reads SQVTM; CDR2 reads ANQGSEA. The CDR3 consists of 13 residues. V was trimmed by 4 bases and J by 0 bases, leaving 4 bases between them. CDR3 coding DNA: TGCAGCGTTGCCGGCTCTGGGGCCAACGTCCTGACTTTC. It encodes CSVAGSGANVLTF.

The rearrangement uses TRBV19 and TRBJ1-2; 12 nucleotides match TRBD1. Germline CDR1 and CDR2: LNHDA and SQIVND (reference sequence). Unmatched junction bases numbered 5, after V lost 6 bases and J lost 3 bases. This CDR3 has 15 residues. CDR3 DNA: TGTGCCAGTAGGACCGGGACAGGGGGCGACTATGGCTACACCTTC. This codes for CASRTGTGGDYGYTF.

There are a few counts of this clone. V usage is TRBV10-3 and J usage is TRBJ2-7; 10 bases fit TRBD2. The junction had 0 bases not matched to a gene; V was cut back by 0 bases and J by 4 bases. This CDR3 is 14 amino acids long. CDR1 and CDR2 (germline): ENHRY, SYGVKD. This CDR3 reads CAISESSGRYEQYF. The CDR3 nucleotides read TGTGCCATCAGTGAGTCTAGCGGGAGGTACGAGCAGTACTTC.

The chain joins TRBV6-5 to TRBJ2-5, with 8 nucleotides matching TRBD2. J was trimmed by 4 bases and V by 7 bases; bases with no gene match: 8. Germline values: CDR1 MNHEY, CDR2 SVGAGI. The length of the CDR3 is 14 residues. The CDR3 spells CASTSSGGLETQYF. The CDR3 DNA follows: TGTGCCAGCACCTCGTCGGGGGGGCTAGAGACCCAGTACTTC.

The chain carries TRBV19 and TRBJ1-2, with a weak D call TRBD1 (5 bases). Trimming left V 3 bases short and J 4 bases short, with 9 bases between. The CDR3 consists of 13 residues. Germline V gene data show CDR1 as LNHDA and CDR2 as SQIVND (reference sequence). The CDR3 reads CASSILGVYGYTF. CDR3 bases: TGTGCCAGTAGTATTCTAGGGGTCTATGGCTACACCTTC. The variable domain in full, completed from reference TRBV19 and TRBJ1-2, reads DGGITQSPKYLFRKEGQNVTLSCEQNLNHDAMYWYRQDPGQGLRLIYYSQIVNDFQKGDIAEGYSVSREKKESFPLTVTSAQKNPTAFYLCASSILGVYGYTFGSGTRLTVV.

The CDR3, as DNA: TGTGCCTGGAACGATCGGGCTGAAGCTTTCTTT. Translating it yields CAWNDRAEAFF. The chain joins TRBV30 to TRBJ1-1, with D unresolved. This CDR3 has 11 amino acids. V was shortened by 4 bases and J by 6 bases, with 9 bases between the two germline ends. The germline V gene encodes CDR1 GTSNPN and CDR2 SVGIG (reference sequence).

The rearrangement uses TRBV5-6 and TRBJ2-5; 15 nucleotides align to TRBD2. The junction had 11 bases not matched to a gene; V was cut back by 4 bases and J by 4 bases. The CDR3 loop spans 18 amino acids. Looked up from germline, CDR1 is SGHDT and CDR2 is YYEEEE. In nucleotides, the CDR3 is TGTGCCAGCAGCGGTGGGACTAGCGGGGGGATGGGGCGAGAGACCCAGTACTTC. This gives the protein CASSGGTSGGMGRETQYF.

The chain recombines TRBV14 with TRBJ1-4; maybe TRBD1 (6 bases). This CDR3 has 17 residues. CDR1 SGHDN and CDR2 FVKESK come from the germline V gene. V was trimmed by 0 bases and J by 5 bases, leaving 16 bases between them. The CDR3 region is CASSQDRGHRANEKLFF. The DNA of the CDR3 is TGTGCCAGCAGCCAAGATAGGGGCCACAGGGCAAATGAAAAACTGTTTTTT.

The chain carries TRBV9 and TRBJ1-1; TRBD1 aligns across 7 bases. CDR1 and CDR2 from the germline V gene are SGDLS and YYNGEE. The CDR3 spans 15 residues. The CDR3 coding sequence is TGTGTGCTAGCGGGAGGGGGCTGGGTGAACACTGAAGCTTTCTTT. It codes for CVLAGGGWVNTEAFF. Based on the CDR3 plus reference TRBV9 and TRBJ1-1, the full variable domain is DSGVTQTPKHLITATGQRVTLRCSPRSGDLSVYWYQQSLDQGLQFLIQYYNGEERAKGNILERFSAQQFPDLHSELNLSSLELGDSALYFCVLAGGGWVNTEAFFGQGTRLTVV.

The chain is built from TRBV7-9 and TRBJ1-1, with D perhaps matching TRBD1 (5 bases). Trimming removed 5 bases at V and 0 bases at J, with 10 bases between. The germline V gene encodes CDR1 SEHNR and CDR2 FQNEAQ (reference sequence). This CDR3 is 14 amino acids long. In nucleotides, the CDR3 is TGTGCCAGCAGCCGCGACAGCATGAACACTGAAGCTTTCTTT. Its protein product is CASSRDSMNTEAFF.

This chain uses TRBV4-3 with TRBJ1-2; 7 bases are a match to TRBD1. V trimming: 0 bases; J trimming: 7 bases; junction bases outside the gene matches: 11. The CDR3 spans 16 residues. Germline assignment: CDR1 LGHNA and CDR2 YSLEER. The CDR3 DNA is TGCGCCAGCAGCCAAGAAAGGAGACAGGGTAGCGGTGGCTACACCTTC. Amino acid sequence: CASSQERRQGSGGYTF.

J is TRBJ1-1 and V is TRBV4-3; D uncertain. The germline V gene encodes CDR1 LGHNA and CDR2 YSLEER. Trimming took 4 bases from V and 2 from J, leaving 14 bases between them. The CDR3 is made up of 15 amino acids. The CDR3 sequence: CASSRAHARNTEAFF. The CDR3 nucleotides read TGCGCCAGCAGCCGAGCCCACGCCCGAAACACTGAAGCTTTCTTT.

The chain uses TRBV7-6 and TRBJ1-6; D gene uncertain. The CDR3 contains 17 residues. Germline CDR1 is SGHVS and CDR2 is FNYEAQ. V dropped 1 base and J dropped 0 bases, with 10 bases sitting between them. This CDR3 reads CASSLEAGSSYNSPLHF. CDR3 coding DNA: TGTGCCAGCAGCTTAGAAGCGGGAAGCTCCTATAATTCACCCCTCCACTTT.

Only a few counts were recorded for this clone. The V and J genes are TRBV25-1 and TRBJ2-1; 10 bases are a match to TRBD1. Germline trimming cut 2 bases from V and 7 bases from J; bases unmatched to any gene: 2. There are 14 residues in the CDR3. In germline, CDR1 is MGHDK, CDR2 SYGVNS. CDR3 sequence reads: CASSEGQGVNEQFF. For the CDR3, the DNA is TGTGCCAGCAGTGAAGGACAGGGGGTGAATGAGCAGTTCTTC.